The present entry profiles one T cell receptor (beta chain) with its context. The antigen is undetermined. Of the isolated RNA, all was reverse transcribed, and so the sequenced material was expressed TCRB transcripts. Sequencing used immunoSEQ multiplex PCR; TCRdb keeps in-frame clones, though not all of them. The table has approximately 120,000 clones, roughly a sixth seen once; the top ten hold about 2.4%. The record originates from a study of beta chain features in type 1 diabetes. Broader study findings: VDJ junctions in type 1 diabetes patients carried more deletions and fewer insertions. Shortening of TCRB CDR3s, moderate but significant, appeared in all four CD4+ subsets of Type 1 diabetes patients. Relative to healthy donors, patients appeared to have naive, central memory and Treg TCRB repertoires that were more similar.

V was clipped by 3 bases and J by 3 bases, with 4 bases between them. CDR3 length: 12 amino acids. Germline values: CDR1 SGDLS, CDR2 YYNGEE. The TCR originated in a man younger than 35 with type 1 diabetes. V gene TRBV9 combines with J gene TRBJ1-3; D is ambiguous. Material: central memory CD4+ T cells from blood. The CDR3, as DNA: TGTGCCAGCAGCGGAGTTGGAAACACCATATATTTT. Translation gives CASSGVGNTIYF.